These T cell receptor beta chains were read from a single sample in a study of response to subunit inactivated influenza vaccine. A single record per CDR3 protein comes from TCRdb applying MiXCR to the RT-PCR reads. The sample carries 860,000 or so distinct CDR3 sequences, roughly 20% recorded once. This sample comprised PBMCs from blood, obtained roughly 5 days after vaccination. Every receptor here comes from a man aged 50 or older who received an inactivated influenza vaccine. Both conserved end residues are part of each CDR3. The D gene is left open where the match is weak. The size field is filled for only some rows; it gives once, few, many or a size class.

CDR3,DNA,D,size,V,J
CASSESFGAGYTF,NA,NA,NA,TRBV10-2,TRBJ1-2
CSAETSPQETQYF,TGCAGTGCTGAGACCAGCCCCCAAGAGACCCAGTACTTC,NA,NA,TRBV20-1,TRBJ2-5
CASSVTSGVNEQFF,TGCGCCAGCTCGGTTACTAGCGGGGTCAATGAGCAGTTCTTC,TRBD2,NA,TRBV10-2,TRBJ2-1
CSVDRADTIYF,TGCAGCGTTGACAGGGCGGACACCATATATTTT,NA,NA,TRBV29-1,TRBJ1-3
CSASQGGSQPQHF,TGCAGTGCTAGCCAGGGGGGGAGTCAGCCCCAGCATTTT,TRBD1,NA,TRBV20-1,TRBJ1-5
CASSHAGGTYEQYF,TGTGCCAGCAGCCATGCTGGGGGGACCTACGAGCAGTACTTC,NA,NA,TRBV11-2,TRBJ2-7
CASSQMAVIGSYNSPLHF,TGCGCCAGCAGCCAAATGGCCGTTATTGGGTCCTATAATTCACCCCTCCACTTT,NA,NA,TRBV4-1,TRBJ1-6
CASSYEQGRVAETQYF,TGTGCCAGCAGCTATGAACAGGGAAGGGTTGCAGAGACCCAGTACTTC,NA,NA,TRBV6-5,TRBJ2-5
CASSTSPGLAGGETQYF,TGCGCCAGCAGCACTTCTCCGGGACTAGCGGGAGGAGAGACCCAGTACTTC,TRBD2,few,TRBV5-1,TRBJ2-5
CASSLEDRGSGYTF,TGTGCCAGCAGCTTAGAGGACAGGGGATCTGGCTACACCTTC,TRBD1,few,TRBV7-9,TRBJ1-2
CSATAPQYEQYF,TGCAGTGCCACGGCACCACAATACGAGCAGTACTTC,NA,once,TRBV20-1,TRBJ2-7
CATSDSIDSYGYTF,TGTGCCACCAGTGATTCAATAGACAGCTATGGCTACACCTTC,NA,few,TRBV24-1,TRBJ1-2
CASSQDPQTYEQYF,TGCGCCAGCAGCCAAGATCCCCAGACCTACGAGCAGTACTTC,NA,NA,TRBV4-3,TRBJ2-7
CASSGEAGPDTQYF,TGTGCCAGCAGTGGCGAGGCGGGACCGGATACGCAGTATTTT,NA,NA,TRBV28,TRBJ2-3
CASSLKGSGNTIYF,TGTGCCAGCAGCTTAAAGGGTTCTGGAAACACCATATATTTT,NA,NA,TRBV7-2,TRBJ1-3
CSAPTWGLPYNEQFF,TGCAGTGCCCCTACCTGGGGACTGCCATACAATGAGCAGTTCTTC,NA,few,TRBV20-1,TRBJ2-1
CASSHLRGRTEAFF,TGTGCCAGCAGCCACCTCAGGGGGCGGACTGAAGCTTTCTTT,TRBD1,few,TRBV14,TRBJ1-1
CASSLVALSRELFF,TGTGCCAGCAGCTTAGTGGCACTGAGCCGGGAGCTGTTTTTT,NA,NA,TRBV7-9,TRBJ2-2
CSARRKLGGSLGNTIYF,TGCAGTGCTAGACGAAAATTAGGGGGCTCCCTCGGAAACACCATATATTTT,TRBD1,NA,TRBV20-1,TRBJ1-3
CATSDSGGQGHQPQHF,TGTGCCACCAGTGATAGTGGTGGACAGGGGCATCAGCCCCAGCATTTT,TRBD1,few,TRBV24-1,TRBJ1-5
CASSLSGQGNHEQYF,TGTGCCAGCAGCTTATCGGGACAGGGCAACCACGAGCAGTACTTC,TRBD1,NA,TRBV11-2,TRBJ2-7
CAWSVLAGGPDTQYF,TGTGCCTGGAGTGTTCTAGCGGGTGGCCCAGATACGCAGTATTTT,TRBD2,few,TRBV30,TRBJ2-3